Listed here are 2 T cell receptor beta chains from one sample, sequenced in a study of radiotherapy plus CTLA-4 blockade in lung cancer. Using immunoSEQ multiplex PCR, the repertoire was profiled, and TCRdb retains in-frame clones only, with some absent. The data contain over 75,000 clones, 80% to 90% of them singletons. Specimen: peripheral blood, collected from a patient treated with radiotherapy plus ipilimumab. These receptor sequences come from a human donor with non-small cell lung cancer who had stable disease on radiotherapy plus ipilimumab.

This rearrangement joins TRBV13 to TRBJ2-7, with D perhaps being TRBD1 or TRBD2 (5 bases each). CDR1 and CDR2 (germline): PRHDT, FYEKMQ (reference sequence). The CDR3 covers 15 residues. V was cut by 4 bases and J by 2 bases, with 15 bases left in between. CDR3 in amino acids: CASSSGPLSPYEQYF. In DNA, the CDR3 is TGTGCCAGCAGCTCGGGACCGCTGTCCCCCTACGAGCAGTACTTC. Full variable domain (remainder filled in from reference TRBV13 and TRBJ2-7): AAGVIQSPRHLIKEKRETATLKCYPIPRHDTVYWYQQGPGQDPQFLISFYEKMQSDKGSIPDRFSAQQFSDYHSELNMSSLELGDSALYFCASSSGPLSPYEQYFGPGTRLTVT.

The V and J genes are TRBV2 and TRBJ2-6; D is uncertain. This CDR3 is built from 17 residues. Germline CDR1 is SNHLY and CDR2 is FYNNEI. V was trimmed by 0 bases and J by 0 bases, leaving 9 bases between them. The CDR3 nucleotides are TGTGCCAGCAGTGAAGCGCCTGGAAGCTCTGGGGCCAACGTCCTGACTTTC. Its protein is CASSEAPGSSGANVLTF. Full variable domain (rest looked up from reference TRBV2 and TRBJ2-6): EPEVTQTPSHQVTQMGQEVILRCVPISNHLYFYWYRQILGQKVEFLVSFYNNEISEKSEIFDDQFSVERPDGSNFTLKIRSTKLEDSAMYFCASSEAPGSSGANVLTFGAGSRLTVL.